This T cell receptor (beta chain) was obtained from a study of vaccination and CD4 T cells after COVID-19. Researchers used the Oncomine TCR Beta short-read assay to sequence DNA from cultured CD4+ T cells. In TCRdb, the PCR reads were re-called with MiXCR into one record per CDR3 protein. Here the sample spans over 4,500 distinct CDR3 sequences, less than 50% being singletons. Turning to this clonotype: Its target is not known.

CDR3 length equals 13 residues. CDR1 is SGHTA and CDR2 is FQGNSA in the germline V gene. Trimming removed 8 bases from V and 10 bases from J; junction bases left unmatched: 8. Regarding treatment: approximately 9-day PBMC culture with coronavirus spike peptide pools or control peptides (ViraFEST assay). The receptor was isolated from a human donor who had recovered from COVID-19. The sequencing sample was made of CD4+ T cells from blood, cultured in vitro. The V call is TRBV7-2, the J call TRBJ1-6, with 7 bases matching TRBD1. The CDR3 sequence is CASETGSKSPLHF. The CDR3 bases are TGTGCCAGCGAGACAGGGTCTAAATCACCCCTCCACTTT. Looking up the rest from reference TRBV7-2 and TRBJ1-6 gives the full variable domain: GAGVSQSPSNKVTEKGKDVELRCDPISGHTALYWYRQSLGQGLEFLIYFQGNSAPDKSGLPSDRFSAERTGGSVSTLTIQRTQQEDSAVYLCASETGSKSPLHFGNGTRLTVT.